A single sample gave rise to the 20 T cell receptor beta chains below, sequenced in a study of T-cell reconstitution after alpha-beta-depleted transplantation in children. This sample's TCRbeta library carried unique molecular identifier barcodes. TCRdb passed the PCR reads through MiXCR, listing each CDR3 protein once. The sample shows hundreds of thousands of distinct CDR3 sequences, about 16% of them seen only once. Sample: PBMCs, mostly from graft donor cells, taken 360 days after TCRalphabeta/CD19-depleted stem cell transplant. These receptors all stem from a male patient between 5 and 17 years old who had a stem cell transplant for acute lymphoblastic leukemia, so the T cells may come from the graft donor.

The CDR3 region has the DNA TGTGCCAGCAGCTCTGCCGTGACTAGCGGGATTACGAATGAGCAGTTCTTC. Its protein is CASSSAVTSGITNEQFF. V gene TRBV5-4 combines with J gene TRBJ2-1; 11 bases map to TRBD2. V was pared by 3 bases and J by 7 bases, with 12 bases of the junction left unmatched. Germline lookup yields CDR1 SGHNT and CDR2 YYREEE (reference sequence). The CDR3 consists of 17 residues.

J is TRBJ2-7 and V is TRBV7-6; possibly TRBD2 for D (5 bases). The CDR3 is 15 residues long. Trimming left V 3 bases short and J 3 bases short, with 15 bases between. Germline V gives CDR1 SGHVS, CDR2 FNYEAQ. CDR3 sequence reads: CASSLNPGLRYEQYF. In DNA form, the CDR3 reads TGTGCCAGCAGCTTGAATCCAGGACTCCGCTACGAGCAGTACTTC.

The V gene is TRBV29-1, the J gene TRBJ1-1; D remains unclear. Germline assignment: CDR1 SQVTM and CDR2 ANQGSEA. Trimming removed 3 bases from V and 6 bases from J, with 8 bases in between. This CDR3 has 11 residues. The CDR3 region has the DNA TGCAGCGTTGAGTTGTCACCTGAAGCTTTCTTT. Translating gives CSVELSPEAFF.

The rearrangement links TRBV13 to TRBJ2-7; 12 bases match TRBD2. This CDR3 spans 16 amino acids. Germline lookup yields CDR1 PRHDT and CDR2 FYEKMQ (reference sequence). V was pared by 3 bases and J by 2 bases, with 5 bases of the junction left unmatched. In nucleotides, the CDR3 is TGTGCCAGCAGCTTGGCGGGACTAGCGGGCCCCTACGAGCAGTACTTC. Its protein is CASSLAGLAGPYEQYF.

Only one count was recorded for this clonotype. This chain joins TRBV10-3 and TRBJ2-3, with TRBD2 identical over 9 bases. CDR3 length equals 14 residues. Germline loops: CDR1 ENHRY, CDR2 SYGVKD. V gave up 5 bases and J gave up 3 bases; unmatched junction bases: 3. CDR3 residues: CAISKAGGTDTQYF. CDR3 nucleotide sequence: TGTGCCATCAGTAAAGCGGGAGGAACAGATACGCAGTATTTT.

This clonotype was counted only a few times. CDR3 loop: CASSLLVSVGTNEKLFF. CDR3 nucleotide sequence: TGCGCCAGCAGCTTGCTTGTTTCAGTTGGGACTAATGAAAAACTGTTTTTT. The chain has TRBV5-1 and TRBJ1-4, with unresolved D. The CDR3 is 17 amino acids. Trimming cost V 1 base and J 2 bases, with 15 bases left between them. Germline assignment: CDR1 SGHRS and CDR2 YFSETQ.

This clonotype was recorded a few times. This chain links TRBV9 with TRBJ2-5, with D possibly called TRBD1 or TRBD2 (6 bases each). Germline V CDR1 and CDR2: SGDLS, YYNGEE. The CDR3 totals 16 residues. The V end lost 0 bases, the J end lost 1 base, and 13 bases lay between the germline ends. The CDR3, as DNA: TGTGCCAGCAGCGTAGAATCCAGGGGAGGCCAAGAGACCCAGTACTTC. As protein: CASSVESRGGQETQYF.

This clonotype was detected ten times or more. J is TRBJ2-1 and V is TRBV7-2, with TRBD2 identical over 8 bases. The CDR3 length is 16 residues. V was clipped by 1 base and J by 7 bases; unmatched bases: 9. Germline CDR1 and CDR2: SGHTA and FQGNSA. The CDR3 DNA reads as TGTGCCAGCAGCTTAGTAGCGACTAGCGTAGGAAATGAGCAGTTCTTC. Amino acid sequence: CASSLVATSVGNEQFF. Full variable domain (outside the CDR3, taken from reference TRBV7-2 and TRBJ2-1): GAGVSQSPSNKVTEKGKDVELRCDPISGHTALYWYRQSLGQGLEFLIYFQGNSAPDKSGLPSDRFSAERTGGSVSTLTIQRTQQEDSAVYLCASSLVATSVGNEQFFGPGTRLTVL.

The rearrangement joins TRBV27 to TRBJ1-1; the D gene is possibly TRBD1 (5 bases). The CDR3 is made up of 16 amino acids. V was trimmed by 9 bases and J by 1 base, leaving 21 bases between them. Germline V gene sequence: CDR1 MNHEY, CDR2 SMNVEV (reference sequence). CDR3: CASNPTGSGWNTEAFF. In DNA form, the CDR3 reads TGTGCCAGTAACCCCACGGGGTCAGGGTGGAACACTGAAGCTTTCTTT.

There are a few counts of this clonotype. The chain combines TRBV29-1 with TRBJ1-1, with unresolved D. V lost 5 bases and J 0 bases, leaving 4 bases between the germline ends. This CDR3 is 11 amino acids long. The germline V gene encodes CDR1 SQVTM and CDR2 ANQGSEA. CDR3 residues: CSVFMNTEAFF. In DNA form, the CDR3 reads TGCAGCGTTTTTATGAACACTGAAGCTTTCTTT.

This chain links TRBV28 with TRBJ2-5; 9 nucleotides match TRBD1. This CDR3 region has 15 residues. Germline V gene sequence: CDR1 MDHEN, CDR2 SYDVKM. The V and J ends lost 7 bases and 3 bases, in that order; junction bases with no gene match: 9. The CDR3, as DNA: TGTGCCAGCAACCTCCGGGACAGGGTAGAAGAGACCCAGTACTTC. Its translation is CASNLRDRVEETQYF.

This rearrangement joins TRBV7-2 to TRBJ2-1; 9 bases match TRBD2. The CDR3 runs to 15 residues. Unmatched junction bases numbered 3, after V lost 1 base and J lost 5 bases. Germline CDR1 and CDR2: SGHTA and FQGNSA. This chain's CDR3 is CASSLGGLAHNEQFF. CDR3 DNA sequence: TGTGCCAGCAGCTTAGGGGGACTAGCTCACAATGAGCAGTTCTTC. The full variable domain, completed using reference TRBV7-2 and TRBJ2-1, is GAGVSQSPSNKVTEKGKDVELRCDPISGHTALYWYRQSLGQGLEFLIYFQGNSAPDKSGLPSDRFSAERTGGSVSTLTIQRTQQEDSAVYLCASSLGGLAHNEQFFGPGTRLTVL.

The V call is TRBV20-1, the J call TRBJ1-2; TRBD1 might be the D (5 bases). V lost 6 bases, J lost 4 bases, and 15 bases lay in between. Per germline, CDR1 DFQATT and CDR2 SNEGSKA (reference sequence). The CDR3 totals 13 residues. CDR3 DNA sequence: TGCAGTGCGCCCTCGGGGCGCGCCTATGGCTACACCTTC. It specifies CSAPSGRAYGYTF.

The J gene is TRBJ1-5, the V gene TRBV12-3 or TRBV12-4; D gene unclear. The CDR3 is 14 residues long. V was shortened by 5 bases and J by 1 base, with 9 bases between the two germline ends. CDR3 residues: CASSRAASNQPQHF. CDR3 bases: TGTGCCAGCAGTAGAGCGGCGAGCAATCAGCCCCAGCATTTT.

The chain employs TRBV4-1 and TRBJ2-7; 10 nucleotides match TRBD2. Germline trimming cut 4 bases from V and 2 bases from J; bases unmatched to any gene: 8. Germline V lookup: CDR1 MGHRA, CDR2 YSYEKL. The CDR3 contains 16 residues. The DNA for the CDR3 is TGCGCCAGCAGCCGGGGGCTAGCGGGAGACCCCTACGAGCAGTACTTC. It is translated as CASSRGLAGDPYEQYF.

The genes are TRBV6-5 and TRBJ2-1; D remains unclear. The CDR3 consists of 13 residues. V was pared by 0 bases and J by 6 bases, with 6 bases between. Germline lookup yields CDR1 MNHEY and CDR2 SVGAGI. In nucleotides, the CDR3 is TGTGCCAGCAGTTACTCAACCCGCAATGAGCAGTTCTTC. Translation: CASSYSTRNEQFF.

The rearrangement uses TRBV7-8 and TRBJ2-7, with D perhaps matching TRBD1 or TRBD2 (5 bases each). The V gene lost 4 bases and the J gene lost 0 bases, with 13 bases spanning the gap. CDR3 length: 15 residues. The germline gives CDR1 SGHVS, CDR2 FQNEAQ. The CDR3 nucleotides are TGTGCCAGCAGCTCGCCGGGACGGAGCTCCTACGAGCAGTACTTC. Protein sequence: CASSSPGRSSYEQYF.

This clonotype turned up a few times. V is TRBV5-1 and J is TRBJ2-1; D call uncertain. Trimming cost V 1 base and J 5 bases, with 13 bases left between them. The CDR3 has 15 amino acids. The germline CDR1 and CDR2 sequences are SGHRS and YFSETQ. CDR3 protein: CASSLSKGTNNEQFF. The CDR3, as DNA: TGCGCCAGCAGCTTGTCGAAGGGAACGAACAATGAGCAGTTCTTC.

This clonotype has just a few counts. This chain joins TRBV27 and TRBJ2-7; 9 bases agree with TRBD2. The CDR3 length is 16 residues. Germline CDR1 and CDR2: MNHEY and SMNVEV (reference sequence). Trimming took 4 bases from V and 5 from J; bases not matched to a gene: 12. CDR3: CASSSFSGSLPHEQYF. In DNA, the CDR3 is TGTGCCAGCAGTTCTTTTAGCGGGAGCCTCCCCCACGAGCAGTACTTC.

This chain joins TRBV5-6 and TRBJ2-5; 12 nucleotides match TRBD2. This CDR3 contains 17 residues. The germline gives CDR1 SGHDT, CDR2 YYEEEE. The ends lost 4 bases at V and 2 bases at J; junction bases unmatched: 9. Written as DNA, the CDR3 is TGTGCCAGCAGCCCCAGAGGACTAGCGGGAATTCAAGAGACCCAGTACTTC. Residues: CASSPRGLAGIQETQYF.